This T cell receptor (beta chain) emerged from a study of blood T cells in healthy people across ages. In this sample, this clonotype turned up a few times. Its antigen is not identified. Sample-barcoded 5' priming and a J-beta primer mix drove a second PCR of about 7 to 11 cycles. TCRdb analysed the 5' RACE reads with MiXCR anew, one entry per CDR3 protein. Of some 690,000 distinct CDR3 sequences in the sample, 22% were seen once. V was pared by 9 bases and J by 5 bases, with 5 bases of the junction left unmatched. Germline CDR1 MNHNS, CDR2 SASEGT. There are 12 residues in the CDR3. Findings of the study overall: Because sorting was not performed, PBMCs prevented conclusive naive versus antigen-experienced comparison. Diversity of TCR beta correlated strongly with naive T cell percentage.

This clonotype was sampled from a man in his 70s in good health. The rearrangement joins TRBV6-1 to TRBJ2-3; the match to TRBD1 covers 7 bases. The specimen sequenced was blood. CDR3 sequence: CASRQGVDTQYF. The DNA for the CDR3 is TGTGCCAGTCGACAGGGAGTAGATACGCAGTATTTT.